This section outlines one TCR beta chain sequence together with its context. Its antigen is currently unknown. This sample is drawn from a study of cytomegalovirus exposure and HLA in healthy donors. Study context: Early released data had around 79 million unique TCRs, all coming from HLA-typed donors. Study observations and caveats: What a later analysis showed was that several of the most significant clusters appeared linked to common viral pathogens. A missense variant in DCLRE1C was later tied to TCR beta V- and J-gene trimming. A reported reduction in N-insertions relative to the roughly 710-donor mean was seen in an Asian-associated ancestry cluster in a later analysis.

The primer mix had 60 Vbeta and 13 Jbeta primers. Method: immunoSEQ multiplex PCR; TCRdb's copy keeps in-frame clones and lacks some. The sample lists 100,000 or so clones; about 13% were seen once. The CDR3 has 17 amino acids. The V end was cut by 5 bases, the J end by 2 bases, with 19 bases between. Germline lookup yields CDR1 SQVTM and CDR2 ANQGSEA. Sequenced material: PBMCs. V gene TRBV29-1 combines with J gene TRBJ2-6, with a tentative D call TRBD1 (6 bases). This receptor was taken from a man aged 40-49 years in good health and CMV-seropositive. The CDR3 DNA is TGCAGCGTTCCCCTAAACGTACAGGGTACTGGGGCCAACGTCCTGACTTTC. Its translation is CSVPLNVQGTGANVLTF.